This T cell receptor (beta chain) was identified during a study of blood T cell repertoires in COVID-19. Study-wide background: Sites across the United States, Italy and Spain contributed samples from acute and convalescent COVID-19.

Repertoires were generated with immunoSEQ multiplex PCR, while TCRdb's copy carries only in-frame clones and drops some. The sample shows more than 250,000 clones, around 82% of them seen only once. This CDR3 region has 14 residues. The ends were cut back, 0 bases at V and 5 bases at J, with 11 bases in the middle. Germline assignment: CDR1 SGHNT and CDR2 YYREEE (reference sequence). The rearrangement joins TRBV5-4 to TRBJ2-5, with D perhaps matching TRBD1 (6 bases). This TCR was recovered from a woman aged 45-60 years with acute or convalescent COVID-19. Sample: peripheral blood. This chain's CDR3 is CASSLDRARETQYF. The DNA of the CDR3 is TGTGCCAGCAGCTTGGACAGGGCGCGGGAGACCCAGTACTTC.